This note documents a single TCR beta chain sequence. V lost 2 bases, J lost 8 bases, and 8 bases lay in between. This CDR3 spans 13 amino acids. Germline V lookup: CDR1 SGHTS, CDR2 YDEGEE. Per the study methods: Estimated nucleated cell counts came from reference gene primer amplification. Assay: immunoSEQ multiplex PCR; the TCRdb copy retains only in-frame clones and omits some. The V and J calls and clone size are taken from that table; D and trimming were inferred from the DNA. This table holds about 280,000 clones, just under 90% found once. Seattle patient enrollment occurred during active infection, with longitudinal follow-up thereafter. The data were taken from a study of blood T cell repertoires in COVID-19. Study-wide context: From the United States, Italy and Spain came samples of acute and convalescent COVID-19. PBMCs, B-cell-depleted T cells, or T cells were the source of the cDNA or gDNA that made up the material.

The V and J genes are TRBV5-8 and TRBJ1-6; no clear D gene. The receptor was derived from a woman aged 30 to 39 with COVID-19, enrolled during active disease. Sequenced sample: peripheral blood. Here the CDR3 reads CASSFSGDSPLHF. In DNA form, the CDR3 reads TGTGCCAGCAGCTTTAGCGGAGATTCACCCCTCCACTTT.